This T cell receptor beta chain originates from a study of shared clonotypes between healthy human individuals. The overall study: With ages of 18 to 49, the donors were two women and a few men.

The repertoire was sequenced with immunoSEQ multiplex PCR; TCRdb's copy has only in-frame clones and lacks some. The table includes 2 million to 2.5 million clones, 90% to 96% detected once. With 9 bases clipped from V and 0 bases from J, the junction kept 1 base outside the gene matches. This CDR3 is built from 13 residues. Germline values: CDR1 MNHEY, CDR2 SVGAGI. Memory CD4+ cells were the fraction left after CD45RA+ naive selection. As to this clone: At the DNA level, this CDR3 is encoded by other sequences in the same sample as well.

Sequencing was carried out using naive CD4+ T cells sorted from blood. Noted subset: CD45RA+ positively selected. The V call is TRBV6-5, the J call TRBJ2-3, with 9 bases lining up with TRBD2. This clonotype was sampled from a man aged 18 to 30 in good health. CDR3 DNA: TGTGCCAGTACTAGCGGGAGCACAGATACGCAGTATTTT. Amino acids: CASTSGSTDTQYF.